A single sample is the source of the 32 T cell receptor beta chains below, sequenced in a study of liver allograft versus peripheral blood T cells. Across the study: Transplanted-liver T cell receptor repertoires were compared with recipients' peripheral blood repertoires.

Each CDR3 protein gets one entry after TCRdb re-called the reads with MiXCR. This table has some 14,000 distinct CDR3 sequences, around 20% appearing once. The origin of the receptors is a human patient who had a liver transplant. Some T cells may have originated in the graft donor.

This clonotype was detected only a few times. This rearrangement joins TRBV20-1 to TRBJ1-1; 7 bases fit TRBD1. Germline V lookup: CDR1 DFQATT, CDR2 SNEGSKA (reference sequence). V was clipped by 4 bases and J by 0 bases; unmatched bases: 2. The CDR3 length is 13 residues. The CDR3 here is CSAMGQLNTEAFF. The CDR3 nucleotides are TGCAGTGCTATGGGACAGCTGAACACTGAAGCTTTCTTT.

This clonotype was seen many times. V usage is TRBV10-3 and J usage is TRBJ2-1; 11 nucleotides agree with TRBD2. Germline V gene lookup returns CDR1 ENHRY and CDR2 SYGVKD. This CDR3 contains 16 residues. Losses at the gene ends were 4 bases for V and 5 bases for J; bases not matched to a gene: 7. The CDR3 spells CAISAGSGGGDNEQFF. The CDR3 coding sequence is TGTGCCATCAGTGCCGGTAGCGGGGGGGGAGACAATGAGCAGTTCTTC.

By frequency in the sample, this clonotype is medium-sized. The CDR3 coding sequence is TGTGCCAGCTCACGGGAGACCCGTAATGAAAAACTGTTTTTT. Translating it yields CASSRETRNEKLFF. The chain joins TRBV18 to TRBJ1-4; D not resolved. The CDR3 extends over 14 amino acids. Germline loops: CDR1 KGHSH, CDR2 LQKENI. V was cut by 4 bases and J by 4 bases, with 10 bases left in between.

J is TRBJ1-2 and V is TRBV12-3 or TRBV12-4, with 7 positions matching TRBD1. This CDR3 is built from 15 residues. The ends lost 7 bases at V and 1 base at J; junction bases unmatched: 9. CDR3 bases: TGTGCCAGCACCAGACAGGGACGGGGTAACTATGGCTACACCTTC. Translation gives CASTRQGRGNYGYTF.

V usage is TRBV29-1 and J usage is TRBJ1-4; 8 positions agree with TRBD1. J lost 8 bases, V lost 4 bases, and 3 bases had no gene match. The CDR3 is 12 residues long. Looked up from germline, CDR1 is SQVTM and CDR2 is ANQGSEA. CDR3 region: CSVGTGIEKLFF. The DNA for the CDR3 is TGCAGCGTTGGGACAGGGATCGAAAAACTGTTTTTT.

The chain has TRBV7-2 and TRBJ1-1; D is possibly TRBD1 (6 bases). Per germline, CDR1 SGHTA and CDR2 FQGNSA. The V and J ends lost 5 bases and 5 bases respectively, with 9 bases between them. This CDR3 has 12 residues. CDR3: CASSRRGTEAFF. CDR3 DNA: TGTGCCAGCAGCCGAAGGGGGACTGAAGCTTTCTTT.

This clonotype is termed medium-sized. The chain carries TRBV29-1 and TRBJ1-2, with D possibly being TRBD1 (6 bases). The CDR3 is 12 residues long. CDR1 SQVTM and CDR2 ANQGSEA come from the germline V gene. Trimming cost V 6 bases and J 8 bases, with 16 bases left between them. The chain's CDR3 is CSVSQGRGGYTF. The CDR3 bases are TGCAGCGTGTCACAGGGTCGGGGGGGCTACACCTTC.

This clonotype showed up many times. The J gene is TRBJ1-2, the V gene TRBV6-5; perhaps TRBD1 as D (5 bases). Trimming took off 4 bases at V and 4 bases at J, with 13 bases between the two ends. Per germline, CDR1 MNHEY and CDR2 SVGAGI. The CDR3 totals 14 residues. The CDR3 DNA follows: TGTGCCAGCAGTTCCCACCGGGGCCCCTATGGCTACACCTTC. Translation gives CASSSHRGPYGYTF.

This clonotype is medium-sized. V is TRBV29-1 and J is TRBJ2-1, with D perhaps given as TRBD1 or TRBD2 (5 bases each). Trimming removed 7 bases at V and 7 bases at J, with 17 bases between. The CDR3 length is 13 residues. CDR1 is SQVTM and CDR2 is ANQGSEA in the germline V gene. CDR3 loop: CSAEGRGGNEQFF. In nucleotides, the CDR3 is TGCAGCGCCGAGGGAAGGGGCGGGAATGAGCAGTTCTTC.

This clonotype was observed a handful of times. This rearrangement joins TRBV28 to TRBJ1-4; 7 nucleotides match TRBD1. V lost 5 bases to trimming and J lost 0 bases; unmatched junction nucleotides: 6. The CDR3 runs 16 residues. The germline V gene has CDR1 MDHEN and CDR2 SYDVKM. The CDR3 DNA reads TGTGCCAGCAGTACTCACAGGGGAGCAACTAATGAAAAACTGTTTTTT. Protein product: CASSTHRGATNEKLFF.

This clonotype is medium-sized. The V call is TRBV19, the J call TRBJ1-2; tentatively, D is TRBD1 (6 bases). V lost 5 bases and J lost 5, with 15 bases in between. This CDR3 region has 14 residues. Germline CDR1 is LNHDA and CDR2 is SQIVND (reference sequence). CDR3 DNA sequence: TGTGCCAGTAGTGAACAGGGCTTGGGGTATGGCTACACCTTC. This sequence encodes CASSEQGLGYGYTF.

By proportion, this clonotype is medium-sized. The CDR3 nucleotides read TGTGCCTGGAGTAGGGGGCTTGCGACTAATGAAAAACTGTTTTTT. It translates to CAWSRGLATNEKLFF. The chain uses TRBV30 and TRBJ1-4, with TRBD1 matching 7 bases. The CDR3 runs to 15 residues. Germline-derived CDR1 and CDR2 are GTSNPN and SVGIG (reference sequence). With 2 bases clipped from V and 2 bases from J, the junction kept 5 bases outside the gene matches.

The genes are TRBV11-1 and TRBJ1-5; D may be TRBD1 (6 bases). Looked up from germline, CDR1 is SGHAT and CDR2 is FQDESV (reference sequence). The CDR3 spans 14 residues. Trimming took off 5 bases at V and 5 bases at J, with 13 bases between the two ends. CDR3 sequence: CASSPGQSDQPQHF. CDR3 coding DNA: TGTGCCAGCAGCCCAGGACAGTCCGATCAGCCCCAGCATTTT. Full variable domain (missing parts from reference TRBV11-1 and TRBJ1-5): EAEVAQSPRYKITEKSQAVAFWCDPISGHATLYWYRQILGQGPELLVQFQDESVVDDSQLPKDRFSAERLKGVDSTLKIQPAELGDSAMYLCASSPGQSDQPQHFGDGTRLSIL.

V is TRBV9 and J is TRBJ1-1; 9 nucleotides agree with TRBD1. The trim removed 3 bases at V and 11 bases at J, leaving 8 bases unmatched. The CDR3 is 13 residues long. In germline, CDR1 is SGDLS, CDR2 YYNGEE. CDR3 sequence (DNA): TGTGCCAGCAGCGCCACAGGCGACAGGGGGGCTTTCTTT. Protein: CASSATGDRGAFF.

By share of the sample, this clonotype is medium-sized. V and J are TRBV18 and TRBJ1-1, with a tentative D call TRBD1 (6 bases). This CDR3 spans 14 amino acids. The V gene's germline CDR1 is KGHSH and CDR2 LQKENI. The V gene lost 4 bases and the J gene lost 0 bases, with 9 bases spanning the gap. CDR3 loop: CASSRTDMNTEAFF. For the CDR3, the DNA is TGTGCCAGCTCACGGACAGACATGAACACTGAAGCTTTCTTT.

The chain is built from TRBV6-5 and TRBJ2-1, with D possibly TRBD2 on 6 matching bases. Between the trimmed V and J ends, which lost 6 bases and 7 bases, there was a span of 13 bases. Per germline, CDR1 MNHEY and CDR2 SVGAGI. The CDR3 spans 13 residues. Here the CDR3 reads CASSRDFWNEQFF. In nucleotides, the CDR3 is TGTGCCAGCAGCCGGGACTTCTGGAATGAGCAGTTCTTC.

This clonotype has ten or more counts. The rearrangement links TRBV6-1 to TRBJ1-1; D is unresolved. V lost 8 bases to trimming and J lost 3 bases, with 7 bases between them. From germline, CDR1 is MNHNS and CDR2 SASEGT. CDR3 length: 11 residues. The CDR3 is CASREYTEAFF. The CDR3 bases are TGTGCCAGCCGGGAGTACACTGAAGCTTTCTTT.

V usage is TRBV20-1 and J usage is TRBJ1-5; D is unclear. This CDR3 has 12 residues. Germline values: CDR1 DFQATT, CDR2 SNEGSKA (reference sequence). V lost 4 bases to trimming and J lost 4 bases, with 8 bases between them. The CDR3 region is CSATDQNQPQHF. CDR3 nucleotides: TGCAGTGCTACAGACCAAAATCAGCCCCAGCATTTT.

The rearrangement joins TRBV28 to TRBJ1-1; D ambiguous. With 2 bases removed from V and 5 bases from J, the gap between germline ends came to 12 bases. The V gene's germline CDR1 is MDHEN and CDR2 SYDVKM. The CDR3 is 14 residues long. The CDR3 loop reads CASSLSPRRTEAFF. DNA of the CDR3: TGTGCCAGCAGTTTAAGTCCGAGGAGGACTGAAGCTTTCTTT. The full variable domain, with the rest looked up from reference TRBV28 and TRBJ1-1, is DVKVTQSSRYLVKRTGEKVFLECVQDMDHENMFWYRQDPGLGLRLIYFSYDVKMKEKGDIPEGYSVSREKKERFSLILESASTNQTSMYLCASSLSPRRTEAFFGQGTRLTVV.

The CDR3 DNA reads TGTGCCAGCAGTTACTTGAGACTAGGAACTAATACGCAGTATTTT. This codes for CASSYLRLGTNTQYF. The chain is built from TRBV6-5 and TRBJ2-3, with a tentative D call TRBD2 (6 bases). The V end lost 1 base, the J end lost 7 bases, and 15 bases lay between the germline ends. This CDR3 comprises 15 residues. The germline CDR1 and CDR2 sequences are MNHEY and SVGAGI.

This chain links TRBV20-1 with TRBJ1-3; D is undetermined. The CDR3 has 12 residues. Germline CDR1 and CDR2: DFQATT and SNEGSKA (reference sequence). Between the trimmed V and J ends, which lost 6 bases and 0 bases, there was a span of 6 bases. The chain's CDR3 is CSAPFSGNTIYF. The CDR3 DNA reads as TGCAGTGCCCCCTTCTCTGGAAACACCATATATTTT.

This clonotype was seen a few times. This chain connects TRBV7-9 to TRBJ1-3; TRBD1 matches at 7 bases. Germline CDR1 SEHNR, CDR2 FQNEAQ (reference sequence). V lost 5 bases to trimming and J lost 4 bases; unmatched junction nucleotides: 5. The CDR3 runs 14 residues. Here the CDR3 reads CASSHRGAGNTIYF. The CDR3 DNA sequence: TGTGCCAGCAGCCACAGGGGAGCCGGAAACACCATATATTTT.

This clonotype showed up many times. The rearrangement links TRBV6-6 to TRBJ1-2; 8 nucleotides line up with TRBD1. The CDR3 contains 12 residues. CDR1 and CDR2 (germline): MNHNY, SVGAGI (reference sequence). V trimming: 8 bases; J trimming: 7 bases; junction bases outside the gene matches: 6. The CDR3 coding sequence is TGTGCCAGCGAAGGACAGGGTTCTGGCTACACCTTC. Translating gives CASEGQGSGYTF.

The chain couples TRBV18 to TRBJ2-1; 10 bases are a match to TRBD1. Germline V CDR1 and CDR2: KGHSH, LQKENI. Trimming removed 6 bases from V and 7 bases from J; junction bases left unmatched: 9. The CDR3 is 15 residues long. The CDR3 DNA is TGTGCCAGCTCCCCATATGGACAGGGGGGTAATGAGCAGTTCTTC. As protein: CASSPYGQGGNEQFF.

This clonotype is categorized as medium-sized (0.01 to 0.1%). The chain recombines TRBV5-4 with TRBJ1-1, with 9 positions matching TRBD1. Germline V CDR1 and CDR2: SGHNT, YYREEE (reference sequence). The junction had 3 bases not matched to a gene; V was cut back by 0 bases and J by 3 bases. The CDR3 runs 15 residues. CDR3 in DNA: TGTGCCAGCAGCTTGGGACAGGGGGGATACACTGAAGCTTTCTTT. This translates into CASSLGQGGYTEAFF.

This clonotype was picked up a small number of times. The rearrangement joins TRBV11-2 to TRBJ2-1; D perhaps matches TRBD1 (5 bases). The CDR3 sequence is 13 residues long. V was shortened by 4 bases and J by 7 bases, with 11 bases between the two germline ends. In germline, CDR1 is SGHAT, CDR2 FQNNGV. The CDR3 coding sequence is TGTGCCAGCAGCTCAGACAGAAGTAATGAGCAGTTCTTC. It translates to CASSSDRSNEQFF.

This chain uses TRBV20-1 with TRBJ1-6, with D maybe TRBD1 (6 bases). Germline CDR1 DFQATT, CDR2 SNEGSKA (reference sequence). With 2 bases removed from V and 5 bases from J, the gap between germline ends came to 10 bases. The CDR3 length is 14 residues. CDR3 sequence reads: CSARQGIDNSPLHF. In DNA form, the CDR3 reads TGCAGTGCTAGACAGGGGATCGATAATTCACCCCTCCACTTT.

This clonotype qualifies as medium-sized. J is TRBJ1-5 and V is TRBV6-2 or TRBV6-3; D not resolved. Germline V lookup: CDR1 MNHEY, CDR2 SVGEGT. CDR3 length: 13 amino acids. V was cut by 7 bases and J by 3 bases, with 10 bases left in between. CDR3 coding DNA: TGTGCCAGCACAAGTACAGCCAATCAGCCCCAGCATTTT. This encodes CASTSTANQPQHF.

The V call is TRBV6-1, the J call TRBJ1-5, with D perhaps matching TRBD1 (5 bases). The germline V and J ends were trimmed by 7 bases and 9 bases, with 10 bases remaining between them. Per germline, CDR1 MNHNS and CDR2 SASEGT. The length of the CDR3 is 11 residues. CDR3 sequence reads: CASTEGRPQHF. The DNA for the CDR3 is TGTGCCAGCACCGAGGGGAGGCCCCAGCATTTT.

By its share, this clonotype is medium-sized. The rearrangement joins TRBV6-5 to TRBJ1-2; 8 bases map to TRBD1. V gave up 2 bases and J gave up 7 bases; unmatched junction bases: 3. There are 13 residues in the CDR3. Germline V lookup: CDR1 MNHEY, CDR2 SVGAGI. The CDR3 nucleotides are TGTGCCAGCAGTTACGGGACAGGTTTTGGCTACACCTTC. Translating gives CASSYGTGFGYTF.

This clonotype was picked up many times. V and J are TRBV7-9 and TRBJ1-1, with D perhaps TRBD1 (5 bases). V was shortened by 2 bases and J by 3 bases, with 10 bases between the two germline ends. Germline CDR1 SEHNR, CDR2 FQNEAQ (reference sequence). The length of the CDR3 is 14 residues. The CDR3, as DNA: TGTGCCAGCAGCTTACAGGGTCTGGACACTGAAGCTTTCTTT. It yields the protein CASSLQGLDTEAFF.

This clonotype was observed many times. The chain has TRBV19 and TRBJ1-5, with TRBD1 matching 7 bases. Germline trimming cut 1 base from V and 5 bases from J; bases unmatched to any gene: 14. Germline V gene sequence: CDR1 LNHDA, CDR2 SQIVND (reference sequence). The CDR3 is made up of 18 amino acids. Here the CDR3 reads CASSIGPSLDRVHQPQHF. CDR3 bases: TGTGCCAGTAGTATAGGCCCCTCGCTAGACAGGGTTCATCAGCCCCAGCATTTT.